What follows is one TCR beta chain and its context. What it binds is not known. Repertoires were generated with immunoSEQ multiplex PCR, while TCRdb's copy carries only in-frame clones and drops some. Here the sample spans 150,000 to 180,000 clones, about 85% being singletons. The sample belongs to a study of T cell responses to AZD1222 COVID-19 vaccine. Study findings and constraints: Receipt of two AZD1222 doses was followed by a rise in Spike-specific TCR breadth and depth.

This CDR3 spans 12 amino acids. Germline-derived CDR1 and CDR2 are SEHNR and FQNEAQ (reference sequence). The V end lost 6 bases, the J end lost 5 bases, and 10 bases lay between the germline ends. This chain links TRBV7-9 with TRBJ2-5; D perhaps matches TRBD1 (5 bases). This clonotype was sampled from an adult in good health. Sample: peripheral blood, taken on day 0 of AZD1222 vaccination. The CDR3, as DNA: TGTGCCAGCAGATCAGGGTCCGAGACCCAGTACTTC. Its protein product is CASRSGSETQYF.